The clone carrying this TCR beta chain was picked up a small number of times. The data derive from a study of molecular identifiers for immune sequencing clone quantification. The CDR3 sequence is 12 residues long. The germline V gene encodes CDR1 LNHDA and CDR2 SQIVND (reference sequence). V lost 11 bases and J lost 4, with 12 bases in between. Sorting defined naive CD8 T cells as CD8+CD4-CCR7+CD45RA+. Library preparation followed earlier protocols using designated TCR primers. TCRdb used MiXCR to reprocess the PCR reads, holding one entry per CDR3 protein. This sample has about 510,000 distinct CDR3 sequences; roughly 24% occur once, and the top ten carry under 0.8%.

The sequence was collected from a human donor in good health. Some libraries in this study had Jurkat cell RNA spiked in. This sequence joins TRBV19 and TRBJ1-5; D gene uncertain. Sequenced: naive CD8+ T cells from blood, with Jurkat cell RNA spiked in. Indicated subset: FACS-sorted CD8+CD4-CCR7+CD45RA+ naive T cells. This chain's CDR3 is CAAREGNQPQHF. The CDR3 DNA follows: TGTGCCGCTCGGGAAGGAAATCAGCCCCAGCATTTT.